What follows are 17 T cell receptor beta chains derived from one specimen sequenced in a study of blood T cell repertoires in COVID-19. Generated by immunoSEQ multiplex PCR, the TCRdb table keeps only in-frame clones and is missing some. Altogether about 160,000 clones are present, approximately 95% being singletons, with the ten largest covering approximately 4.6%. The sequencing sample was made of peripheral blood. The receptors originated from a woman aged 45-65 years with acute or convalescent COVID-19.

The genes are TRBV28 and TRBJ2-3; tentatively, D is TRBD2 (7 bases). Germline V CDR1 and CDR2: MDHEN, SYDVKM. Trimming removed 5 bases from V and 4 bases from J, with 19 bases in between. This CDR3 is built from 16 residues. In nucleotides, the CDR3 is TGTGCCAGCAGTCAGGTGCTAGCGGAGGGGGCAGATACGCAGTATTTT. This gives the protein CASSQVLAEGADTQYF.

The rearrangement links TRBV30 to TRBJ1-5; D may be TRBD1 (5 bases). CDR3 length equals 13 residues. CDR1 is GTSNPN, CDR2 SVGIG, per germline (reference sequence). Between the trimmed V and J ends, which lost 5 bases and 5 bases, there was a span of 13 bases. CDR3 in amino acids: CAWAEGRDQPQHF. DNA for the CDR3: TGTGCCTGGGCGGAGGGGAGGGATCAGCCCCAGCATTTT.

V usage is TRBV5-1 and J usage is TRBJ1-6; a possible D gene is TRBD1 (5 bases). This CDR3 region has 15 residues. Trimming took 5 bases from V and 5 from J, leaving 14 bases between them. Germline CDR1 reads SGHRS; CDR2 reads YFSETQ. The DNA of the CDR3 is TGCGCCAGCAGACCACAGGTGGCAGATAATTCACCCCTCCACTTT. Translation: CASRPQVADNSPLHF.

The genes are TRBV10-2 and TRBJ2-7; 13 bases align to TRBD2. The CDR3 covers 15 residues. Germline V gene lookup returns CDR1 WSHSY and CDR2 SAAADI. V lost 11 bases, J lost 2 bases, and 9 bases stayed unmatched. CDR3 amino acids: CALGPGTSGTYEQYF. DNA for the CDR3: TGCGCCCTGGGGCCCGGGACTAGCGGGACCTACGAGCAGTACTTC.

The rearrangement uses TRBV18 and TRBJ2-2; 12 nucleotides line up with TRBD2. CDR3 length equals 17 residues. Germline V CDR1 and CDR2: KGHSH, LQKENI. The V and J ends lost 4 bases and 4 bases, in that order; junction bases with no gene match: 7. CDR3 protein: CASSQLTSGSGTGELFF. CDR3 in DNA: TGTGCCAGCTCACAACTGACTAGCGGGAGTGGCACCGGGGAGCTGTTTTTT.

The gene calls are TRBV18 and TRBJ1-2, with 7 bases identical to TRBD1. Germline CDR1 is KGHSH and CDR2 is LQKENI. The CDR3 is 16 residues long. V lost 3 bases, J lost 8 bases, and 15 bases stayed unmatched. CDR3 sequence reads: CASSPRDSDFTEGYTF. Written as DNA, the CDR3 is TGTGCCAGCTCACCCCGGGACAGCGATTTTACTGAGGGCTACACCTTC.

The chain combines TRBV6-6 with TRBJ2-1, with D unclear. Germline V gene data show CDR1 as MNHNY and CDR2 as SVGAGI (reference sequence). This CDR3 has 12 amino acids. V lost 4 bases to trimming and J lost 8 bases, with 9 bases between them. In DNA form, the CDR3 reads TGTGCCAGCAGTTCCTTCCCCGATGAGCAGTTCTTC. Its protein is CASSSFPDEQFF.

The chain combines TRBV28 with TRBJ2-1, with TRBD2 matching over 9 bases. The CDR3 consists of 16 residues. Trimming took 3 bases from V and 5 from J; bases not matched to a gene: 8. Germline-derived CDR1 and CDR2 are MDHEN and SYDVKM. The CDR3: CASSFFSGRGNNEQFF. The CDR3 region has the DNA TGTGCCAGCAGTTTCTTTAGCGGGAGAGGAAACAATGAGCAGTTCTTC.

The V call is TRBV9, the J call TRBJ2-7; possible D gene TRBD1, 6 bases. Germline loops: CDR1 SGDLS, CDR2 YYNGEE. The CDR3 spans 15 residues. V was clipped by 4 bases and J by 3 bases, with 17 bases between them. The CDR3, as DNA: TGTGCCAGCAGCCCCCAAGTCCAGGGGTACTACGAGCAGTACTTC. Amino acid sequence: CASSPQVQGYYEQYF.

J is TRBJ2-7 and V is TRBV28, with a tentative D call TRBD1 (6 bases). V lost 5 bases and J lost 4, with 18 bases in between. Germline assignment: CDR1 MDHEN and CDR2 SYDVKM. The CDR3 runs 15 residues. CDR3 sequence (DNA): TGTGCCAGCAGTCCGTCCACAGGGACCCATTACGAGCAGTACTTC. Amino acid sequence: CASSPSTGTHYEQYF.

As DNA, the CDR3 is TGTGCCAGCAGCGAAACCCAGGGCAGCAATCAGCCCCAGCATTTT. This gives the protein CASSETQGSNQPQHF. The V call is TRBV28, the J call TRBJ1-5, with a tentative D call TRBD1 (5 bases). Germline CDR1 is MDHEN and CDR2 is SYDVKM. This CDR3 has 15 amino acids. Trimming stripped 6 bases from V and 1 base from J, with 13 bases between.

This chain connects TRBV2 to TRBJ2-4; no clear D gene. Germline V gene sequence: CDR1 SNHLY, CDR2 FYNNEI. The CDR3 extends over 16 amino acids. Trimming left V 2 bases short and J 2 bases short, with 13 bases between. The CDR3 DNA follows: TGTGCCAGCAGTGAAAGCTCCCCGTGGTCCAAAAACATTCAGTACTTC. Its translation: CASSESSPWSKNIQYF.

The rearrangement joins TRBV5-1 to TRBJ1-2; 9 nucleotides line up with TRBD1. Per the germline V gene, CDR1 is SGHRS and CDR2 is YFSETQ. The CDR3 consists of 17 residues. V lost 4 bases, J lost 1 base, and 11 bases stayed unmatched. CDR3 nucleotides: TGCGCCAGCAGCCTAAACTCCGGGACAGGGTTTAACTATGGCTACACCTTC. This gives the protein CASSLNSGTGFNYGYTF.

The chain couples TRBV5-6 to TRBJ1-5; D remains ambiguous. Germline CDR1 reads SGHDT; CDR2 reads YYEEEE. This CDR3 contains 16 residues. Trimming took off 0 bases at V and 2 bases at J, with 12 bases between the two ends. The CDR3: CASSLGGFRGNQPQHF. CDR3 in DNA: TGTGCCAGCAGCTTGGGAGGTTTTAGAGGCAATCAGCCCCAGCATTTT.

The rearrangement uses TRBV2 and TRBJ1-2, with D uncertain. The germline gives CDR1 SNHLY, CDR2 FYNNEI. Trimming pared 3 bases from V and 0 bases from J, leaving 8 bases between. The CDR3 runs 14 residues. The CDR3 loop reads CASSDLPPNYGYTF. CDR3 coding DNA: TGTGCCAGCAGTGACCTCCCCCCTAACTATGGCTACACCTTC.

The gene calls are TRBV5-4 and TRBJ2-5, with D possibly TRBD1 on 5 matching bases. The germline V gene encodes CDR1 SGHNT and CDR2 YYREEE (reference sequence). This CDR3 has 13 amino acids. V was shortened by 2 bases and J by 2 bases, with 7 bases between the two germline ends. This CDR3 is CASSFPGQETQYF. The CDR3 DNA sequence: TGTGCCAGCAGCTTTCCAGGGCAAGAGACCCAGTACTTC.

This chain uses TRBV3-1 (or the pseudogene TRBV3-2) with TRBJ1-6; TRBD1 aligns across 8 bases. Unmatched junction bases numbered 10, after V lost 4 bases and J lost 11 bases. Germline lookup yields CDR1 LGHDT and CDR2 YNNKEL (reference sequence). The CDR3 has 15 residues. The CDR3 nucleotides read TGTGCCAGCAGCCGCGGACAGGGCCCTGGTGCACCCCTCCACTTT. This encodes CASSRGQGPGAPLHF.